This T cell receptor (beta chain) originates from a study of cytomegalovirus exposure and HLA in healthy donors. In the PCR, 60 Vbeta and 13 Jbeta primers were used. Sequencing was performed with immunoSEQ multiplex PCR; in TCRdb, only in-frame clones are kept and a portion is missing. The sample shows approximately 110,000 clones, approximately 70% of them seen only once. The CDR3 consists of 13 residues. Trimming took 8 bases from V and 0 from J, leaving 8 bases between them. Germline V lookup: CDR1 MDHEN, CDR2 SYDVKM. Remarks on this clone: Its target is not known.

Findings and limits, study-wide: It was reportedly the case that the classifier diagnosed cytomegalovirus status with high specificity and sensitivity. Further analysis, carried out later, found HLA-associated TCR beta chains more clonally expanded than equally common other chains.

The sequence derives from a man aged 60 to 75 in good health and CMV-seropositive. V and J are TRBV28 and TRBJ1-5; D ambiguous. Input material: PBMCs. The CDR3 DNA reads TGTGCCAGCCTGAGCTATAGCAATCAGCCCCAGCATTTT. Translating gives CASLSYSNQPQHF.